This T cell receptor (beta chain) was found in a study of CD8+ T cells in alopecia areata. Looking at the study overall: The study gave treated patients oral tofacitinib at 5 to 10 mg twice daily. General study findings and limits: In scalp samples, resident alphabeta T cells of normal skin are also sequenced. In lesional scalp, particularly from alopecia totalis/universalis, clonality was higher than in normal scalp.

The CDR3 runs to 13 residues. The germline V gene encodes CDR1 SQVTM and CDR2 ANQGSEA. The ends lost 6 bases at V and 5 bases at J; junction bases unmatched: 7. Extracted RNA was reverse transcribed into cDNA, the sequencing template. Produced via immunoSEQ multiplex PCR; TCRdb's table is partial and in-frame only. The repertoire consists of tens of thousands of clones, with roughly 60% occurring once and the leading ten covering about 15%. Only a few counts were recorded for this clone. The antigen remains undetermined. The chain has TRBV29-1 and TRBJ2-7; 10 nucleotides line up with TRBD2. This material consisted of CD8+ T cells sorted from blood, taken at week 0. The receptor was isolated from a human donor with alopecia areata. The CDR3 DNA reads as TGCAGCGTGAGTCTAGCGGGAGTCCACGAGCAGTACTTC. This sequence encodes CSVSLAGVHEQYF.